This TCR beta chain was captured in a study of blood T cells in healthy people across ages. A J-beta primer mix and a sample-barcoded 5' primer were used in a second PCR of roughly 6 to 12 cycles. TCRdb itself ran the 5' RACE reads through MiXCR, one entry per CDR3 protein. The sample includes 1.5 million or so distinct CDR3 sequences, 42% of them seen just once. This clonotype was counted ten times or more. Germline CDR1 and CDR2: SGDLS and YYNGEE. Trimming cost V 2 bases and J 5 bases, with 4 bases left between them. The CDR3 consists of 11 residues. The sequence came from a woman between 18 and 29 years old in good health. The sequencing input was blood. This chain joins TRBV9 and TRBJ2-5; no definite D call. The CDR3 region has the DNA TGTGCCAGCAGCGTTCCGGAGACCCAGTACTTC. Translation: CASSVPETQYF. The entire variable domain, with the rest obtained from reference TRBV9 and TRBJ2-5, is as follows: DSGVTQTPKHLITATGQRVTLRCSPRSGDLSVYWYQQSLDQGLQFLIQYYNGEERAKGNILERFSAQQFPDLHSELNLSSLELGDSALYFCASSVPETQYFGPGTRLLVL.